A single TCR beta chain is shown here with its context. The antigen it recognizes is unknown. No base-level quality is on record; no much larger clone is a single base apart. The time point label of this sample denotes: baseline before first vaccination. Vaccinee samples came from UK trials COV001 and COV002, including a single-blind randomized controlled phase 2/3 trial of AZD1222 (ChAdOx1 nCoV-19) in healthy adults. Trial participant PBMC samples were collected at day 0 and day 28 after the second dose for TCRbeta chain sequencing. The sample belongs to a study of T cell responses to AZD1222 COVID-19 vaccine (dated by TCRdb to the early 2020s). With regard to the full study: AZD1222 recipients with second doses at about 4 weeks or about 12 weeks were pooled, because spike-specific TCR depth and breadth did not differ between schedules. Trial participants were enrolled into age subgroups of 18-55, 56-69 and 70-plus years, which contained around 150, 28 and 57 TCR-sequenced participants, respectively. A total of about 240 trial participants underwent TCR sequencing, of whom 207 received two doses of AZD1222 and some 25 received two doses of the MenACWY control vaccine.

Spanning cysteine to phenylalanine, the CDR3 consists of 12 amino acids. Here the CDR3 DNA is all that survives: 36 bases in frame from base 1. Reading the germline V gene (reference sequence) gives CDR1 SEHNR and CDR2 FQNEAQ. V is pared back by 1 base and J by 6 bases, with 6 bases lying between the germline termini. The CDR3 regions of human TCRbeta chains were analyzed by immunosequencing. Concerning the study's data processing: Repertoire TCRs were matched against a reference library of SARS-CoV-2-specific TCRs generated with the MIRA antigen-specificity platform. Breadth was defined as the fraction of unique TCRs that were SARS-CoV-2-associated. Depth was defined as the fraction of total T cells that were SARS-CoV-2-associated. Using the MIRA data, each spike-specific TCR was assigned both to the spike region to which the TCR was reactive and to a CD4 or CD8 class. Log10-transformed breadth and depth values were compared by one-way ANOVA with Sidak's multiple comparisons tests. The immuneACCESS repertoire file appears here via TCRdb, limited to in-frame rearrangements. These files lack a portion of the clones; in checked studies, under half of the deficit traces to unresolved V genes, and the cause of the others is not known. V, J and clone size are those of that table, while D and trimming were read from the DNA. Recorded for this sample are 95,000 to 110,000 clones; 88% of them occurred a single time. About 20% of the sample is in the top ten clones.

What the study reported, not specific to this receptor: Participants were mostly white British and included more females than males, and it was suggested by the authors that clonal diversity may have been underestimated. Only five to seven AZD1222 recipients were SARS-CoV-2 seropositive at baseline, limiting conclusions about previously exposed vaccinees. Reportedly, almost half of the unique spike-specific TCRs recognized epitopes lying outside the regions that are mutated in the B.1.351 and B.1.1.7 variants. In the small 56-69-year group, the increase in depth fell short of significance, most likely because of low power. Spike-specific TCR breadth and depth rose significantly after two AZD1222 doses compared with day 0 and with MenACWY recipients. Because no day 14 peak-response samples were available, the repertoires could be characterized only after the peak T cell response. Vaccine-associated CD4 TCRs spanned the whole spike protein, with dominant responses in regions 160-218 and 743-854.

The chain is encoded by TRBV7-9 joined to TRBJ1-1; the D gene assignment is ambiguous. The sample in question was peripheral blood, obtained on day 0 of AZD1222 vaccination. The TCR sequence derives from an adult in good health. CDR3 protein: CASSLDYAEAFF. The DNA sequence is TGTGCCAGCAGCTTAGATTACGCTGAAGCTTTCTTT. The reference TRBV7-9 and TRBJ1-1 proteins fill in what lies around the CDR3, so the full variable domain reads DTGVSQNPRHKITKRGQNVTFRCDPISEHNRLYWYRQTLGQGPEFLTYFQNEAQLEKSRLLSDRFSAERPKGSFSTLEIQRTEQGDSAMYLCASSLDYAEAFFGQGTRLTVV.